This TCR beta chain was recovered during a study of CD8+ T cells in alopecia areata. Findings and limits, study-wide: Normal scalp had lower clonality than lesional scalp, with alopecia totalis/universalis lesions showing this most strongly. Tofacitinib produced a significant decrease in scalp clonality and in expanded CD8+ clones among the top 100. Mice showed TCR sharing more clearly than patients did, possibly owing to HLA.

Stated treatment: oral pan-JAK inhibitor, 5-10 mg twice daily. Sorted populations comprised CD4+ and CD8+ T cells obtained from PBMCs. Trimming removed 5 bases from V and 5 bases from J; junction bases left unmatched: 4. The CDR3 totals 13 residues. Germline CDR1 and CDR2: PRHDT and FYEKMQ (reference sequence). A note on this clone: What it binds is not known.

Extraction and reverse transcription of RNA yielded cDNA as the sequencing template. Libraries were prepared by immunoSEQ multiplex PCR; TCRdb keeps only in-frame clonotypes and omits some of them. The profile shows more than 150,000 clones, approximately 50% of them singletons. The rearrangement joins TRBV13 to TRBJ2-7; 9 bases map to TRBD1. This receptor was identified in a human donor with alopecia areata. The specimen comprised CD8+ T cells sorted from blood, sampled around week 54, from a patient treated with tofacitinib. The CDR3 region is CASSRQGEHEQYF. The CDR3 DNA follows: TGTGCCAGCAGCAGACAGGGGGAACACGAGCAGTACTTC.